Listed here are 28 T cell receptor beta chains from one sample, sequenced in a study of cytomegalovirus exposure and HLA in healthy donors. The PCR made use of 60 Vbeta and 13 Jbeta primers. The method was immunoSEQ multiplex PCR; TCRdb's version includes in-frame clones alone and lacks a portion of them. The sample yields over 95,000 clones, about 83% seen once. Sequenced: PBMCs. These receptors were taken from a female donor in good health and CMV-seronegative.

This chain joins TRBV11-2 and TRBJ1-5; perhaps TRBD1 as D (6 bases). Germline CDR1 is SGHAT and CDR2 is FQNNGV. V shed 2 bases and J shed 5 bases, with 10 bases lying between them. The CDR3 sequence is 14 residues long. This chain's CDR3 is CASSLRDTDQPQHF. The CDR3 coding sequence is TGTGCCAGCAGCTTACGGGACACCGATCAGCCCCAGCATTTT.

The chain has TRBV27 and TRBJ1-1; TRBD1 might be the D (6 bases). The V gene's germline CDR1 is MNHEY and CDR2 SMNVEV (reference sequence). Between the trimmed V and J ends, which lost 6 bases and 5 bases, there was a span of 16 bases. The CDR3 sequence is 14 residues long. The CDR3, as DNA: TGTGCCAGCAGCCCGATAGGGGGGGTTACTGAAGCTTTCTTT. It specifies CASSPIGGVTEAFF.

The table lists this clone with a count of one. The chain couples TRBV27 to TRBJ2-2; 7 bases align to TRBD1. V was clipped by 6 bases and J by 4 bases; unmatched bases: 5. The germline gives CDR1 MNHEY, CDR2 SMNVEV (reference sequence). CDR3 length: 14 amino acids. For the CDR3, the DNA is TGTGCCAGCAGAAGGGGACAGAGCACCGGGGAGCTGTTTTTT. Its translation is CASRRGQSTGELFF.

The chain links TRBV7-9 to TRBJ2-7; D is uncertain. The CDR3 covers 15 residues. Trimming removed 1 base from V and 4 bases from J, with 14 bases in between. Germline V gives CDR1 SEHNR, CDR2 FQNEAQ (reference sequence). CDR3 bases: TGTGCCAGCAGCTTAGGACCAAACTCCGGGTACGAGCAGTACTTC. It is translated as CASSLGPNSGYEQYF.

The chain employs TRBV7-9 and TRBJ2-5; TRBD2 agrees at 12 bases. V lost 4 bases, J lost 5 bases, and 8 bases stayed unmatched. This CDR3 is built from 16 residues. The V gene's germline CDR1 is SEHNR and CDR2 FQNEAQ (reference sequence). The CDR3: CASSSATSGGPETQYF. Here the CDR3 DNA reads TGTGCCAGCAGCTCCGCTACTAGCGGGGGGCCGGAGACCCAGTACTTC. Full variable domain (remainder filled in from reference TRBV7-9 and TRBJ2-5): DTGVSQNPRHKITKRGQNVTFRCDPISEHNRLYWYRQTLGQGPEFLTYFQNEAQLEKSRLLSDRFSAERPKGSFSTLEIQRTEQGDSAMYLCASSSATSGGPETQYFGPGTRLLVL.

The V and J genes are TRBV6-6 and TRBJ2-1; 11 positions match TRBD2. This CDR3 has 14 residues. V shed 7 bases, J shed 8 bases, and the junction held 7 bases outside the gene matches. CDR1 MNHNY and CDR2 SVGAGI come from the germline V gene (reference sequence). The CDR3 DNA sequence: TGTGCCAGCATTAATAGCGGGGGGGCCTATGAGCAGTTCTTC. This sequence encodes CASINSGGAYEQFF.

The J gene is TRBJ2-5, the V gene TRBV2; TRBD1 aligns across 8 bases. The J call may not be correct, given that the DNA end is closer to TRBJ2-7. CDR1 is SNHLY and CDR2 is FYNNEI in the germline V gene. The CDR3 is 14 residues long. CDR3 sequence (DNA): TGTGCCAGCTATCGGGACAGGATATTTTACGAGCAGTACTTC. It yields the protein CASYRDRIFYEQYF.

This clone was recorded once. The chain has TRBV4-1 and TRBJ2-5, with 9 bases fitting TRBD1. The tail of the sequence fits TRBJ2-7 better, so the J call may be wrong. The germline CDR1 and CDR2 sequences are MGHRA and YSYEKL. The CDR3 covers 16 residues. CDR3 sequence: CASSQDLGQGYYEQYF. CDR3 nucleotides: TGCGCCAGCAGCCAAGATCTAGGACAGGGGTACTACGAGCAGTACTTC.

This clone was seen just once. The chain uses TRBV6-5 and TRBJ2-7, with a weak D call TRBD1 (5 bases). Germline-derived CDR1 and CDR2 are MNHEY and SVGAGI. This CDR3 is 14 amino acids long. V was cut by 2 bases and J by 6 bases, with 14 bases left in between. The CDR3 bases are TGTGCCAGCAGTTACGGGGCCCCGGCATCCGAGCAGTACTTC. Translating gives CASSYGAPASEQYF.

V gene TRBV30 combines with J gene TRBJ1-1, with D possibly matching TRBD1 (6 bases). Looked up from germline, CDR1 is GTSNPN and CDR2 is SVGIG (reference sequence). The CDR3 runs 11 residues. Trimming removed 1 base at V and 8 bases at J, with 8 bases between. For the CDR3, the DNA is TGTGCCTGGAGTGAAAGGGGGGAAGCTTTCTTT. The encoded protein is CAWSERGEAFF. The variable domain in full, with the rest retrieved from reference TRBV30 and TRBJ1-1, is SQTIHQWPATLVQPVGSPLSLECTVEGTSNPNLYWYRQAAGRGLQLLFYSVGIGQISSEVPQNLSASRPQDRQFILSSKKLLLSDSGFYLCAWSERGEAFFGQGTRLTVV.

The rearrangement links TRBV7-2 to TRBJ2-1; the match to TRBD2 covers 7 bases. Germline CDR1 SGHTA, CDR2 FQGNSA. The V and J ends lost 3 bases and 4 bases, in that order; junction bases with no gene match: 6. This CDR3 is 15 amino acids long. The CDR3 reads CASSLSGGPYNEQFF. CDR3 in DNA: TGTGCCAGCAGCTTGTCGGGGGGTCCGTACAATGAGCAGTTCTTC.

This CDR3 reads CASSPGTSGGGQETQYF. In DNA form, the CDR3 reads TGTGCCAGCAGTCCCGGGACTAGCGGGGGGGGCCAAGAGACCCAGTACTTC. The chain is built from TRBV2 and TRBJ2-5; TRBD2 matches at 16 bases. The CDR3 is 17 residues long. Per the germline V gene, CDR1 is SNHLY and CDR2 is FYNNEI. V shed 5 bases, J shed 1 base, and the junction held 4 bases outside the gene matches.

A word on this clone: The sample has other DNA sequences that encode this CDR3 too. The V call is TRBV5-1, the J call TRBJ2-5; 15 bases match TRBD2. The junction had 9 bases not matched to a gene; V was cut back by 3 bases and J by 6 bases. The CDR3 contains 17 residues. Germline V gene data show CDR1 as SGHRS and CDR2 as YFSETQ. The CDR3 region is CASSSSGLAGGPKTQYF. CDR3 sequence (DNA): TGCGCCAGCAGCTCTTCTGGACTAGCGGGGGGGCCGAAGACCCAGTACTTC.

The chain uses TRBV15 and TRBJ2-5, with 8 nucleotides matching TRBD1. Trimming took 3 bases from V and 4 from J; bases not matched to a gene: 1. The CDR3 is made up of 13 amino acids. Germline lookup yields CDR1 LNHNV and CDR2 YYDKDF (reference sequence). The CDR3 protein is CATSSDRGETQYF. The CDR3 nucleotides are TGTGCCACCAGCAGCGACAGGGGAGAGACCCAGTACTTC.

The CDR3 DNA is TGTGCCAGCAGTGAAGGGAGAGTGACAGGAGCCTACGAGCAGTACTTC. Its protein is CASSEGRVTGAYEQYF. The chain recombines TRBV2 with TRBJ2-7; maybe TRBD1 (6 bases). Per germline, CDR1 SNHLY and CDR2 FYNNEI. Trimming took 1 base from V and 2 from J, leaving 15 bases between them. The CDR3 has 16 amino acids.

V gene TRBV7-8 combines with J gene TRBJ1-3; TRBD1 matches 7 bases. The CDR3 consists of 18 residues. Losses at the gene ends were 1 base for V and 0 bases for J; bases not matched to a gene: 9. Germline CDR1 SGHVS, CDR2 FQNEAQ. The CDR3 here is CASSLGYGQGDSGNTIYF. In DNA, the CDR3 is TGTGCCAGCAGCTTAGGGTACGGGCAGGGGGACTCTGGAAACACCATATATTTT. The variable domain in full, with the rest retrieved from reference TRBV7-8 and TRBJ1-3, is GAGVSQSPRYKVAKRGQDVALRCDPISGHVSLFWYQQALGQGPEFLTYFQNEAQLDKSGLPSDRFFAERPEGSVSTLKIQRTQQEDSAVYLCASSLGYGQGDSGNTIYFGEGSWLTVV.

The V call is TRBV19, the J call TRBJ1-1, with 8 bases fitting TRBD1. The CDR3 is 16 residues long. The V and J ends lost 1 base and 4 bases, in that order; junction bases with no gene match: 8. Germline V gene lookup returns CDR1 LNHDA and CDR2 SQIVND (reference sequence). CDR3 nucleotide sequence: TGTGCCAGTAGTATAGCACCTCCGGGACAGGCCACTGAAGCTTTCTTT. Translation: CASSIAPPGQATEAFF.

This chain links TRBV11-2 with TRBJ2-1, with TRBD2 as a possible D gene (5 bases). CDR1 is SGHAT and CDR2 is FQNNGV in the germline V gene. The V end was cut by 5 bases, the J end by 1 base, with 15 bases between. The length of the CDR3 is 16 residues. Here the CDR3 DNA reads TGTGCCAGCAGCCCGTCCGCGGGCCTGTCCTACAATGAGCAGTTCTTC. Its translation is CASSPSAGLSYNEQFF.

The rearrangement uses TRBV19 and TRBJ1-5; perhaps TRBD1 as D (6 bases). This CDR3 comprises 15 residues. Looked up from germline, CDR1 is LNHDA and CDR2 is SQIVND (reference sequence). V lost 4 bases and J 0 bases, leaving 10 bases between the germline ends. In nucleotides, the CDR3 is TGTGCCAGTAGTAGCACAGGGAATAGCAATCAGCCCCAGCATTTT. Protein: CASSSTGNSNQPQHF.

This clone appeared a few times. The rearrangement uses TRBV6-6 and TRBJ1-5; 9 bases fit TRBD1. The CDR3 has 14 amino acids. Looked up from germline, CDR1 is MNHNY and CDR2 is SVGAGI (reference sequence). V dropped 2 bases and J dropped 7; count of bases not matched to a gene: 3. The CDR3 coding sequence is TGTGCCAGCAGTTACGGGACAGGGAAGCAGCCCCAGCATTTT. As protein: CASSYGTGKQPQHF.

As concerns this clone: One end of the junction does not line up with germline, which may come from a read error. The chain employs TRBV7-9 and TRBJ2-3; D might be TRBD2 (5 bases). Germline lookup yields CDR1 SEHNR and CDR2 FQNEAQ (reference sequence). CDR3 length equals 12 residues. DNA for the CDR3: TGTTCCAGCAGCTTGACTACTGATACGCAGTATTTT. Protein: CSSSLTTDTQYF.

V and J are TRBV19 and TRBJ1-2, with 7 bases fitting TRBD1. This CDR3 has 15 amino acids. Unmatched junction bases numbered 14, after V lost 5 bases and J lost 8 bases. The germline gives CDR1 LNHDA, CDR2 SQIVND (reference sequence). CDR3 sequence (DNA): TGTGCCAGTAGTGTTACAGGGGCGCAGGGGAAGGGCTACACCTTC. Translating it yields CASSVTGAQGKGYTF.

The chain has TRBV2 and TRBJ1-4, with 9 bases fitting TRBD1. Trimming took 8 bases from V and 6 from J; bases not matched to a gene: 4. Germline CDR1 SNHLY, CDR2 FYNNEI. CDR3 length: 13 residues. CDR3 residues: CASGTGRYEKLFF. In nucleotides, the CDR3 is TGTGCCAGCGGGACAGGGAGGTATGAAAAACTGTTTTTT.

This clone was detected once. V is TRBV28 and J is TRBJ1-2, with D possibly matching TRBD1 (5 bases). Per the germline V gene, CDR1 is MDHEN and CDR2 is SYDVKM. This CDR3 has 13 amino acids. Trimming left V 11 bases short and J 7 bases short, with 20 bases between. CDR3 sequence reads: CALKKQEGFGYTF. For the CDR3, the DNA is TGTGCCCTAAAGAAACAGGAAGGATTTGGCTACACCTTC.

The V gene is TRBV5-1, the J gene TRBJ2-1, with 11 bases aligning to TRBD2. The CDR3 covers 14 residues. Losses at the gene ends were 8 bases for V and 4 bases for J; bases not matched to a gene: 5. Germline CDR1 SGHRS, CDR2 YFSETQ. DNA of the CDR3: TGCGCCAGTGGCCTAGCGGGGGGTTACAATGAGCAGTTCTTC. Encoded protein: CASGLAGGYNEQFF.

The chain has TRBV19 and TRBJ1-2; D is uncertain. Deletions cut 0 bases from V and 4 bases from J, with 3 bases between. Germline V CDR1 and CDR2: LNHDA, SQIVND (reference sequence). CDR3 length equals 12 residues. Here the CDR3 DNA reads TGTGCCAGTAGTATAGACGGCTATGGCTACACCTTC. Protein: CASSIDGYGYTF. Full variable domain (missing parts from reference TRBV19 and TRBJ1-2): DGGITQSPKYLFRKEGQNVTLSCEQNLNHDAMYWYRQDPGQGLRLIYYSQIVNDFQKGDIAEGYSVSREKKESFPLTVTSAQKNPTAFYLCASSIDGYGYTFGSGTRLTVV.

The V call is TRBV5-1, the J call TRBJ1-5; weak D call: TRBD1 (5 bases). Trimming pared 2 bases from V and 0 bases from J, leaving 9 bases between. Germline V gene data show CDR1 as SGHRS and CDR2 as YFSETQ. The CDR3 is 15 amino acids. As DNA, the CDR3 is TGCGCCAGCAGCTTCACAGGAGATAGCAATCAGCCCCAGCATTTT. Protein: CASSFTGDSNQPQHF.

This clone appeared a single time. The chain combines TRBV5-1 with TRBJ2-7, with TRBD1 as a possible D gene (8 bases). Germline V gene data show CDR1 as SGHRS and CDR2 as YFSETQ. This CDR3 comprises 16 residues. V lost 4 bases, J lost 4 bases, and 21 bases lay in between. In DNA form, the CDR3 reads TGCGCCAGCAGCCCCGCGACAGGGGCCGGGAGGTACGAGCAGTACTTC. Amino acids: CASSPATGAGRYEQYF.